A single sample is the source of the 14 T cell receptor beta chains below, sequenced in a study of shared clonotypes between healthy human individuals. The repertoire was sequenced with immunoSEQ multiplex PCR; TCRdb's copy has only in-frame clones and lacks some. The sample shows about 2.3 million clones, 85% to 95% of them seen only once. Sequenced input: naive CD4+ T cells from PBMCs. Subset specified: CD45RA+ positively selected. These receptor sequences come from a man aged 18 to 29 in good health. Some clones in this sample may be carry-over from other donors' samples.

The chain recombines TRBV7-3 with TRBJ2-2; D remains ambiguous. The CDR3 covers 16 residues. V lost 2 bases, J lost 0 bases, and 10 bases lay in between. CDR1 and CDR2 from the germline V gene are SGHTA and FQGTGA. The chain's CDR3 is CASSLAPTTNTGELFF. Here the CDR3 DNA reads TGTGCCAGCAGCTTAGCCCCTACCACGAACACCGGGGAGCTGTTTTTT. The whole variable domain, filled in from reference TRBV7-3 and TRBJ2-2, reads GAGVSQTPSNKVTEKGKYVELRCDPISGHTALYWYRQSLGQGPEFLIYFQGTGAADDSGLPNDRFFAVRPEGSVSTLKIQRTERGDSAVYLCASSLAPTTNTGELFFGEGSRLTVL.

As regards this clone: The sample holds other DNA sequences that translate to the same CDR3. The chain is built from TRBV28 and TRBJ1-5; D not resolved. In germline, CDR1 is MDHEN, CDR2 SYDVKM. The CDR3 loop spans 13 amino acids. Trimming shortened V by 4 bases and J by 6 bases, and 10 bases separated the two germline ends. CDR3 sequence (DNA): TGTGCCAGCAGTTCGGGTCTAGGTCAGCCCCAGCATTTT. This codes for CASSSGLGQPQHF.

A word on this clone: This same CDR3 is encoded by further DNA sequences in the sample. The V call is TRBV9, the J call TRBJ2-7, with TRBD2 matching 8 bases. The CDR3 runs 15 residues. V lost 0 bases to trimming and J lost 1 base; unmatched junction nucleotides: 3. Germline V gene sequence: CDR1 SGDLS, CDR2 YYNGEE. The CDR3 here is CASSVAAGGSYEQYF. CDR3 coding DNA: TGTGCCAGCAGCGTAGCTGCGGGAGGATCCTACGAGCAGTACTTC.

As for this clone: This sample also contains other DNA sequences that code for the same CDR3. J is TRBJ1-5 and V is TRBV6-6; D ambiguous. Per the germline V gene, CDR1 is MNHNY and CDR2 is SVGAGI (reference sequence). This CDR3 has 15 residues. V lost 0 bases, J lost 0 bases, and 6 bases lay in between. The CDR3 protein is CASSYSLNSNQPQHF. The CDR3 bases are TGTGCCAGCAGTTACTCTCTCAATAGCAATCAGCCCCAGCATTTT.

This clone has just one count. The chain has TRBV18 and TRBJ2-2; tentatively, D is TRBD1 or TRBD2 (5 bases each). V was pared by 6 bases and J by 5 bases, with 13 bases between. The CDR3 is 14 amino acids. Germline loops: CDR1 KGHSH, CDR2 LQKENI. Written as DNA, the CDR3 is TGTGCCAGCTCTCGGGACCTCCTTACCGGGGAGCTGTTTTTT. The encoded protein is CASSRDLLTGELFF.

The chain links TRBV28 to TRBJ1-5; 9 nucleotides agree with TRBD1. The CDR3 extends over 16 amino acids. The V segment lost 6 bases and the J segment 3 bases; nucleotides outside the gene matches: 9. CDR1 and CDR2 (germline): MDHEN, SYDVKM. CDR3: CASSSLWTGVNQPQHF. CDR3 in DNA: TGTGCCAGCAGCTCACTCTGGACAGGGGTCAATCAGCCCCAGCATTTT.

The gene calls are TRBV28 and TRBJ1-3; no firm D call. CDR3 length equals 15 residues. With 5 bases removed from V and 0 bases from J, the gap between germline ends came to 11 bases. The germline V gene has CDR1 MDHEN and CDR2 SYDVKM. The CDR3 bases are TGTGCCAGCAGTCGGCCCTTGGCCTCTGGAAACACCATATATTTT. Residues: CASSRPLASGNTIYF.

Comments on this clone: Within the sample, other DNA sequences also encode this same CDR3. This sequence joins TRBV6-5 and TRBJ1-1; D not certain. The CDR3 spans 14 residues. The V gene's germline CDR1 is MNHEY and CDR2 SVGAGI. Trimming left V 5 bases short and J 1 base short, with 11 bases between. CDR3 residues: CASSPRLGNTEAFF. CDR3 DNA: TGTGCCAGCAGTCCCCGGCTGGGGAACACTGAAGCTTTCTTT.

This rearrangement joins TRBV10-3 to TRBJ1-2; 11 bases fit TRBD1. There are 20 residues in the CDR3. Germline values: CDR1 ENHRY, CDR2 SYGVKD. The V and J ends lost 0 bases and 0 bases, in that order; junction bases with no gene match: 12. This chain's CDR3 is CAISESLFSGTGGANYGYTF. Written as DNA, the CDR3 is TGTGCCATCAGTGAGTCCTTATTCTCCGGGACAGGGGGAGCTAACTATGGCTACACCTTC.

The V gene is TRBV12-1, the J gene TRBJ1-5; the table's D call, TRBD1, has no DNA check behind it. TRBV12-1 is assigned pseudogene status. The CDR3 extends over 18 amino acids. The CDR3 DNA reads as TGTGCCAGCAGCTTTGAGGGACAGGGATTTATTGGCAATCAGCCCCAGCATTTT. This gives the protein CASSFEGQGFIGNQPQHF.

The CDR3 nucleotides are TGTGCCAGCAGCCTAAGCGGGAGGGCGACAGATACGCAGTATTTT. Protein: CASSLSGRATDTQYF. The chain is built from TRBV11-1 and TRBJ2-3; 10 bases fit TRBD2. This CDR3 region has 15 residues. CDR1 and CDR2 from the germline V gene are SGHAT and FQDESV (reference sequence). With V trimmed by 5 bases and J by 3 bases, 5 bases remained unmatched.

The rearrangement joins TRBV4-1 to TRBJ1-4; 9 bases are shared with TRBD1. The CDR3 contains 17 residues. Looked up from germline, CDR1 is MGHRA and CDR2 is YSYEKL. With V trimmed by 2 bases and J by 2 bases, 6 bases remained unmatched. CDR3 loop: CASSQPDRGVTNEKLFF. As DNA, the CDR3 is TGCGCCAGCAGCCAACCGGACAGGGGAGTTACTAATGAAAAACTGTTTTTT.

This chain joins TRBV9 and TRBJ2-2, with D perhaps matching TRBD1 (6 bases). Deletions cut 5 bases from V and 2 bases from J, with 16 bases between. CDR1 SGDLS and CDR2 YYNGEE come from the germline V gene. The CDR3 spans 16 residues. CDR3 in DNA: TGTGCCAGCAGAGAACAGGGTCGGGGAAACACCGGGGAGCTGTTTTTT. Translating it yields CASREQGRGNTGELFF.

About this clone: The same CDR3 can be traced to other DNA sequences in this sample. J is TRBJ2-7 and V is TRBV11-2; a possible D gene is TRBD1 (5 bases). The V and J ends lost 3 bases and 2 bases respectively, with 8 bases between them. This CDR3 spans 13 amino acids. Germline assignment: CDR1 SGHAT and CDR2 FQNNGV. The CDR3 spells CASSFTGAYEQYF. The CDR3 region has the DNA TGTGCCAGCAGCTTCACAGGAGCCTACGAGCAGTACTTC.